The 3 T cell receptor beta chains given below trace back to one sample, sequenced in a study of blood T cells in healthy people across ages. Alongside a J-beta primer mix, a sample-barcoded 5' primer served in a second PCR lasting about 6 to 12 cycles. TCRdb re-called the 5' RACE reads through MiXCR, storing one row per CDR3 protein. The top ten clones hold just under 9% of a sample with almost 550,000 distinct CDR3 sequences, around 24% of them seen once. These records were also assigned to another study, of T cells of mothers and their children.

The sequenced material came from blood. All receptors come from a boy aged 5-17 years in good health.

J is TRBJ1-1 and V is TRBV5-1; D is undetermined. Germline V CDR1 and CDR2: SGHRS, YFSETQ. The CDR3 sequence is 14 residues long. The V and J ends lost 4 bases and 1 base respectively, with 11 bases between them. The CDR3 region has the DNA TGCGCCAGCAGCGCTCGATGGGGGAACACTGAAGCTTTCTTT. Amino acids: CASSARWGNTEAFF.

A few counts support this clonotype. The rearrangement uses TRBV27 and TRBJ1-1, with unresolved D. V gave up 5 bases and J gave up 3 bases, with 16 bases separating them. This CDR3 spans 15 amino acids. Germline V lookup: CDR1 MNHEY, CDR2 SMNVEV (reference sequence). CDR3 loop: CASSGRYGGHTEAFF. CDR3 bases: TGTGCCAGCAGTGGACGGTACGGAGGTCACACTGAAGCTTTCTTT.

This clonotype has just a few counts. The chain links TRBV7-2 to TRBJ2-1; 14 nucleotides align to TRBD2. V shed 5 bases and J 5 bases; nucleotides not matched to a gene: 8. Germline CDR1 and CDR2: SGHTA and FQGNSA. The CDR3 sequence is 17 residues long. The CDR3 is CASSPRLAGGPHNEQFF. Written as DNA, the CDR3 is TGTGCCAGCAGCCCAAGACTAGCGGGGGGGCCGCACAATGAGCAGTTCTTC. The variable domain in full, completed from reference TRBV7-2 and TRBJ2-1, reads GAGVSQSPSNKVTEKGKDVELRCDPISGHTALYWYRQSLGQGLEFLIYFQGNSAPDKSGLPSDRFSAERTGGSVSTLTIQRTQQEDSAVYLCASSPRLAGGPHNEQFFGPGTRLTVL.